This T cell receptor beta chain came from a study of CD8 T cells in ankylosing spondylitis. This clonotype was detected many times. Its antigen is still unknown. Germline CDR1 and CDR2: SEHNR and FQNEAQ (reference sequence). The CDR3 totals 10 residues. The ends were cut back, 7 bases at V and 6 bases at J, with 3 bases in the middle. Study-wide findings and caveats: Disease-linked clones were found to be CD8+ and relatively rare in peripheral blood. Characteristic of ankylosing spondylitis blood, it appeared, was a TCR beta motif comprising about eight highly homologous variants. Past research had described some motif variants in reactive arthritis synovial fluid and blood.

Libraries of TCR beta came from quantitative 5'-RACE with molecular barcodes. TCRdb recomputed calls from the 5' RACE reads with MiXCR, one row per CDR3 protein. This sample has about 240,000 distinct CDR3 sequences, with 7.5% to 9% found just once. This sequence originates from a male donor with ankylosing spondylitis or in good health (not recorded which). The rearrangement joins TRBV7-9 to TRBJ2-2; no definite D call. Sequenced material: blood, either unsorted or a sorted T cell fraction (not recorded which). CDR3 residues: CASTPGELFF. In DNA form, the CDR3 reads TGTGCCAGCACGCCCGGGGAGCTGTTTTTT.